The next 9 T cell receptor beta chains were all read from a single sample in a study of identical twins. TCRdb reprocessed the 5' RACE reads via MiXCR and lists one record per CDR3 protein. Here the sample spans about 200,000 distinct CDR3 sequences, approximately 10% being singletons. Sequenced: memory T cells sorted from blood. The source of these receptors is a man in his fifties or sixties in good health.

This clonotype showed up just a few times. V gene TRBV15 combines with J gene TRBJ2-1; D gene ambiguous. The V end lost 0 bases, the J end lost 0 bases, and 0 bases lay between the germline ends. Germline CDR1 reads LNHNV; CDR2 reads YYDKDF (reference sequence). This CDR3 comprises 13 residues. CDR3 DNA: TGTGCCACCAGCAGAGACTCCTACAATGAGCAGTTCTTC. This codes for CATSRDSYNEQFF.

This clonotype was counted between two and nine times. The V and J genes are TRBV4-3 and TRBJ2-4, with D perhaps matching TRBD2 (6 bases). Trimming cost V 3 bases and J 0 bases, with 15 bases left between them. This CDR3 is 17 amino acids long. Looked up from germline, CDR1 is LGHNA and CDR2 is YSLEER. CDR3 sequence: CASSQGWGEGAKNIQYF. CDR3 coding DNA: TGCGCCAGCAGCCAGGGGTGGGGGGAAGGAGCCAAAAACATTCAGTACTTC.

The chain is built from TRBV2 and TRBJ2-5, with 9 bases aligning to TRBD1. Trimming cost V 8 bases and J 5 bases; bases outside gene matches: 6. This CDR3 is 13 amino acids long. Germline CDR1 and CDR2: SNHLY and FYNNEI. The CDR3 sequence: CASSGQGEETQYF. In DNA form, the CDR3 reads TGTGCCAGCTCGGGACAGGGTGAGGAGACCCAGTACTTC.

CDR3 coding DNA: TGCAGTGCTAGAAAGGGACAGGGGGCTTATGAGCAGTACTTC. This translates into CSARKGQGAYEQYF. The V gene is TRBV20-1, the J gene TRBJ2-7; 12 nucleotides agree with TRBD1. This CDR3 contains 14 residues. V lost 2 bases to trimming and J lost 7 bases; unmatched junction nucleotides: 6. Germline CDR1 is DFQATT and CDR2 is SNEGSKA (reference sequence).

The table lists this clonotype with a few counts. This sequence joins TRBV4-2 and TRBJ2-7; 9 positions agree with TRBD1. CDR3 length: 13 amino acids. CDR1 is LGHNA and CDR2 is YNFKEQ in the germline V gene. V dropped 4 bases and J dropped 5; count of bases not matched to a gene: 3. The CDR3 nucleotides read TGTGCCAGCAGCCTGACAGGGGGGGACGAGCAGTACTTC. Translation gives CASSLTGGDEQYF.

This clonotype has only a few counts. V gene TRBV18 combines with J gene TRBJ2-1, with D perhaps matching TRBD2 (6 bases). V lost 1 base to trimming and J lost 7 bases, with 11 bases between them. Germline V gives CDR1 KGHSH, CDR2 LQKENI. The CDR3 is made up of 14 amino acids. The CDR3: CASSPLAVGNEQFF. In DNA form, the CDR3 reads TGTGCCAGCTCACCACTAGCGGTAGGGAATGAGCAGTTCTTC.

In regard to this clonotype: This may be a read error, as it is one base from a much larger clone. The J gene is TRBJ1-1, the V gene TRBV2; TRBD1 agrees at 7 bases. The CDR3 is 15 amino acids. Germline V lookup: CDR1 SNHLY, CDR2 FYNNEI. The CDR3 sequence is CGSRTEGAVSSEAFF. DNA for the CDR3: TGTGGCAGCAGGACGGAGGGGGCGGTAAGTTCTGAAGCTTTCTTT.

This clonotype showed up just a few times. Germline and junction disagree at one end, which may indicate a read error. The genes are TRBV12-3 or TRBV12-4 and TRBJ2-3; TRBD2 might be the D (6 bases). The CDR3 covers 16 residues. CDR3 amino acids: CASSRRTAGLGDSQYF. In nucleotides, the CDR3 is TGTGCCAGCAGCCGCCGGACGGCGGGGCTGGGAGATTCGCAGTATTTT.

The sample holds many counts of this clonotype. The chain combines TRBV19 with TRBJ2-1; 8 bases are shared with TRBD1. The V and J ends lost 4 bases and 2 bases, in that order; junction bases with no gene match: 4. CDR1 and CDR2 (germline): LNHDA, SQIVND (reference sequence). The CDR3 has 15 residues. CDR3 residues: CASSRTGLAYNEQFF. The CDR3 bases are TGTGCCAGTAGTAGGACAGGGTTGGCCTACAATGAGCAGTTCTTC.